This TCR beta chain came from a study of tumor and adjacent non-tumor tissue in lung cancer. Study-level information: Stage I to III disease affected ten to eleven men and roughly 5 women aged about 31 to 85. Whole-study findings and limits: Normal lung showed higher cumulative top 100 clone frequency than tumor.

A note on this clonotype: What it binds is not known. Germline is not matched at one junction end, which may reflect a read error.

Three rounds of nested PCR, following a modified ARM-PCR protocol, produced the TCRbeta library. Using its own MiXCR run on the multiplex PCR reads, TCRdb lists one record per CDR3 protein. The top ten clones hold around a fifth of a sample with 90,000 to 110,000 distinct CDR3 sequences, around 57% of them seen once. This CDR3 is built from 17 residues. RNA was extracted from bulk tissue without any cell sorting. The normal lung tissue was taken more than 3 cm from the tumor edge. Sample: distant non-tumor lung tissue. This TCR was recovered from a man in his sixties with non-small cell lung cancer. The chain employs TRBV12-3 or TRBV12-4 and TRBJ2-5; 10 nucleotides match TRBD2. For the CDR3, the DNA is TGTGACAGCAGTTTGGAAAGCGGGAGGGGCCGACAAGAGACCCAGTACTTC. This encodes CDSSLESGRGRQETQYF.